A single sample gave rise to the 27 T cell receptor beta chains below, sequenced in a study of cytotoxic CD8 clonotypes in ibrutinib-treated CLL. Assay: immunoSEQ multiplex PCR; the TCRdb copy retains only in-frame clones and omits some. The data show 250,000 to 350,000 clones, about 72% seen once. Sequenced material: PBMCs, taken at disease progression, from a patient treated with ibrutinib. These receptors were obtained from a human donor with chronic lymphocytic leukemia.

The J gene is TRBJ2-7, the V gene TRBV28, with D perhaps given as TRBD1 or TRBD2 (5 bases each). From germline, CDR1 is MDHEN and CDR2 SYDVKM. This CDR3 region has 14 residues. V gave up 5 bases and J gave up 3 bases, with 14 bases separating them. The CDR3 here is CASSGSRDGYEQYF. The CDR3 coding sequence is TGTGCCAGCAGTGGCTCCCGGGACGGCTACGAGCAGTACTTC.

In its sample, this clone was seen once. V is TRBV27 and J is TRBJ2-1; 9 nucleotides match TRBD2. The germline gives CDR1 MNHEY, CDR2 SMNVEV (reference sequence). Trimming cost V 6 bases and J 6 bases; bases outside gene matches: 12. This CDR3 contains 16 residues. CDR3 amino acids: CASSSVVIAGVNEQFF. The CDR3 DNA is TGTGCCAGCAGCTCTGTTGTCATAGCGGGAGTCAATGAGCAGTTCTTC.

The rearrangement uses TRBV2 and TRBJ1-6; 10 nucleotides agree with TRBD1. This CDR3 has 18 amino acids. Germline CDR1 SNHLY, CDR2 FYNNEI. Losses at the gene ends were 2 bases for V and 5 bases for J; bases not matched to a gene: 9. For the CDR3, the DNA is TGTGCCAGCAGTGAATGGGACAGGGGTCTATCTGATAATTCACCCCTCCACTTT. This translates into CASSEWDRGLSDNSPLHF. The variable domain in full, with the rest retrieved from reference TRBV2 and TRBJ1-6, is EPEVTQTPSHQVTQMGQEVILRCVPISNHLYFYWYRQILGQKVEFLVSFYNNEISEKSEIFDDQFSVERPDGSNFTLKIRSTKLEDSAMYFCASSEWDRGLSDNSPLHFGNGTRLTVT.

V and J are TRBV15 and TRBJ2-7; the D is unclear. This CDR3 comprises 13 residues. Trimming left V 1 base short and J 2 bases short, with 6 bases between. Germline assignment: CDR1 LNHNV and CDR2 YYDKDF (reference sequence). The CDR3 sequence: CATSRVRTYEQYF. DNA for the CDR3: TGTGCCACCAGCAGAGTCCGGACCTACGAGCAGTACTTC.

CDR3: CASSQDLNTEAFF. Written as DNA, the CDR3 is TGTGCCAGCAGTCAGGACCTGAACACTGAAGCTTTCTTT. This chain joins TRBV2 and TRBJ1-1; D is unresolved. V lost 5 bases and J 0 bases, leaving 7 bases between the germline ends. Germline CDR1 and CDR2: SNHLY and FYNNEI. The CDR3 is made up of 13 amino acids.

The chain links TRBV27 to TRBJ2-3; perhaps D is TRBD1 or TRBD2 (5 bases each). CDR3 length: 14 amino acids. V was trimmed by 6 bases and J by 4 bases, leaving 14 bases between them. Germline V gives CDR1 MNHEY, CDR2 SMNVEV (reference sequence). The CDR3 here is CASRAGTGADTQYF. For the CDR3, the DNA is TGTGCCAGCAGGGCCGGGACCGGGGCAGATACGCAGTATTTT.

The chain joins TRBV5-1 to TRBJ1-2; D is unclear. This CDR3 is built from 13 residues. Trimming shortened V by 2 bases and J by 8 bases, and 13 bases separated the two germline ends. The germline V gene has CDR1 SGHRS and CDR2 YFSETQ. This chain's CDR3 is CASSLGLPKGYTF. The CDR3 nucleotides read TGCGCCAGCAGCTTAGGTCTTCCTAAGGGCTACACCTTC.

The V gene is TRBV4-1, the J gene TRBJ2-7; tentatively, D is TRBD2 (6 bases). The CDR3 covers 15 residues. Trimming removed 1 base from V and 7 bases from J, with 17 bases in between. Germline CDR1 MGHRA, CDR2 YSYEKL. The CDR3 loop reads CASSQVINVEGEQYF. CDR3 nucleotide sequence: TGCGCCAGCAGCCAAGTTATTAACGTGGAGGGTGAGCAGTACTTC.

This rearrangement joins TRBV7-9 to TRBJ1-5; D is uncertain. Germline V gene lookup returns CDR1 SEHNR and CDR2 FQNEAQ (reference sequence). Trimming removed 5 bases at V and 3 bases at J, with 11 bases between. The CDR3 runs 14 residues. CDR3 region: CASSRAGNNQPQHF. Here the CDR3 DNA reads TGTGCCAGCAGCAGAGCGGGGAACAATCAGCCCCAGCATTTT.

The chain employs TRBV2 and TRBJ2-1; maybe TRBD2 (6 bases). The CDR3 has 15 amino acids. Germline CDR1 and CDR2: SNHLY and FYNNEI. V dropped 1 base and J dropped 4 bases, with 11 bases sitting between them. The CDR3 region has the DNA TGTGCCAGCAGTGAAGGGCTAGCGCGGTACAATGAGCAGTTCTTC. It codes for CASSEGLARYNEQFF.

The rearrangement joins TRBV2 to TRBJ1-3, with 9 positions matching TRBD1. This CDR3 spans 15 amino acids. Germline V gene sequence: CDR1 SNHLY, CDR2 FYNNEI. After removal of 1 base from V and 2 bases from J, the junction contained 0 bases not matched to a gene. As DNA, the CDR3 is TGTGCCAGCAGTGAAGACAGGGGGCCTGGAAACACCATATATTTT. It translates to CASSEDRGPGNTIYF.

The V gene is TRBV19, the J gene TRBJ1-2; a weak D match, TRBD1 (5 bases). Germline assignment: CDR1 LNHDA and CDR2 SQIVND (reference sequence). Trimming cost V 3 bases and J 3 bases, with 14 bases left between them. CDR3 length: 15 amino acids. Here the CDR3 reads CASSMETEYYYGYTF. The CDR3, as DNA: TGTGCCAGTAGTATGGAGACAGAGTACTACTATGGCTACACCTTC.

J is TRBJ2-3 and V is TRBV9; unclear D gene. The V end was cut by 4 bases, the J end by 7 bases, with 7 bases between. The germline gives CDR1 SGDLS, CDR2 YYNGEE. The CDR3 consists of 11 residues. CDR3 sequence: CASSPGYTQYF. DNA for the CDR3: TGTGCCAGCAGCCCCGGATATACGCAGTATTTT.

This chain connects TRBV7-6 to TRBJ2-2; 10 positions match TRBD1. The trim removed 0 bases at V and 1 base at J, leaving 5 bases unmatched. The CDR3 consists of 18 residues. Germline-derived CDR1 and CDR2 are SGHVS and FNYEAQ. CDR3 region: CASSLALRDRGNTGELFF. CDR3 DNA sequence: TGTGCCAGCAGCTTAGCGCTCCGGGACAGGGGGAACACCGGGGAGCTGTTTTTT.

This clone has a handful of counts. This chain links TRBV7-7 with TRBJ2-3; D is perhaps TRBD2 (5 bases). This CDR3 comprises 14 residues. Germline CDR1 reads SSHAT; CDR2 reads FNYEAQ (reference sequence). V lost 4 bases and J lost 4, with 12 bases in between. The CDR3 DNA sequence: TGTGCCAGCAGCTCCGGGAAGCCCGCAGATACGCAGTATTTT. Its translation: CASSSGKPADTQYF.

The rearrangement joins TRBV27 to TRBJ2-3; D is undetermined. V was pared by 6 bases and J by 2 bases, with 9 bases between. The CDR3 is 13 amino acids. CDR1 is MNHEY and CDR2 is SMNVEV in the germline V gene (reference sequence). The DNA of the CDR3 is TGTGCCAGCAGGGGGTTTAACACAGATACGCAGTATTTT. Protein: CASRGFNTDTQYF.

This clone showed up just once. The V gene is TRBV27, the J gene TRBJ2-3, with TRBD2 matching over 8 bases. The V segment lost 6 bases and the J segment 4 bases; nucleotides outside the gene matches: 9. Germline CDR1 is MNHEY and CDR2 is SMNVEV (reference sequence). The CDR3 sequence is 15 residues long. The CDR3 protein is CASRARTSWADTQYF. DNA of the CDR3: TGTGCCAGCAGGGCCAGGACTAGCTGGGCAGATACGCAGTATTTT.

The V gene is TRBV2, the J gene TRBJ1-2; the D is unclear. This CDR3 spans 14 amino acids. Germline lookup yields CDR1 SNHLY and CDR2 FYNNEI. V lost 2 bases and J lost 3, with 10 bases in between. CDR3 DNA sequence: TGTGCCAGCAGTGAACGAACGGATTACTATGGCTACACCTTC. Translation: CASSERTDYYGYTF.

This clone was detected only a few times. The chain links TRBV9 to TRBJ2-3; D is unresolved. Trimming shortened V by 0 bases and J by 4 bases, and 6 bases separated the two germline ends. The CDR3 spans 13 residues. The germline V gene encodes CDR1 SGDLS and CDR2 YYNGEE. The CDR3 protein is CASSVDLPDTQYF. Written as DNA, the CDR3 is TGTGCCAGCAGCGTAGATCTTCCAGATACGCAGTATTTT.

This chain connects TRBV28 to TRBJ2-5; perhaps TRBD2 as D (5 bases). The CDR3 has 13 residues. Germline values: CDR1 MDHEN, CDR2 SYDVKM. Deletions cut 3 bases from V and 5 bases from J, with 10 bases between. The CDR3 DNA is TGTGCCAGCAGTTTCGGGATGGGGGAGACCCAGTACTTC. Translated: CASSFGMGETQYF.

The gene calls are TRBV14 and TRBJ2-2; D is unclear. The V end lost 4 bases, the J end lost 1 base, and 7 bases lay between the germline ends. Germline V gene sequence: CDR1 SGHDN, CDR2 FVKESK. The CDR3 is 14 amino acids. Written as DNA, the CDR3 is TGTGCCAGCAGCCGGCGGTGGAACACCGGGGAGCTGTTTTTT. Protein product: CASSRRWNTGELFF.

The chain is built from TRBV6-1 and TRBJ1-4, with unresolved D. Germline V gene sequence: CDR1 MNHNS, CDR2 SASEGT. V was cut by 1 base and J by 0 bases, with 6 bases left in between. CDR3 length equals 15 residues. The CDR3 coding sequence is TGTGCCAGCAGTGAAGACGTTGCAACTAATGAAAAACTGTTTTTT. It encodes CASSEDVATNEKLFF.

This clone was found a few times. The chain employs TRBV6-5 and TRBJ2-7; D possibly corresponds to TRBD2 (6 bases). Trimming stripped 2 bases from V and 6 bases from J, with 11 bases between. The germline V gene encodes CDR1 MNHEY and CDR2 SVGAGI. The CDR3 has 13 residues. The CDR3 region is CASSYVAGSEQYF. The DNA of the CDR3 is TGTGCCAGCAGTTACGTGGCGGGGAGCGAGCAGTACTTC.

The rearrangement joins TRBV5-1 to TRBJ2-2; 9 positions agree with TRBD2. The V gene end was trimmed by 3 bases and the J gene end by 6 bases; junction bases not matched to a gene: 9. This CDR3 is 16 amino acids long. Germline CDR1 reads SGHRS; CDR2 reads YFSETQ. The CDR3 reads CASSSTGGGAPGELFF. The CDR3, as DNA: TGCGCCAGCAGCTCCACTGGCGGGGGGGCCCCCGGGGAGCTGTTTTTT. Based on the CDR3 plus reference TRBV5-1 and TRBJ2-2, the full variable domain is KAGVTQTPRYLIKTRGQQVTLSCSPISGHRSVSWYQQTPGQGLQFLFEYFSETQRNKGNFPGRFSGRQFSNSRSEMNVSTLELGDSALYLCASSSTGGGAPGELFFGEGSRLTVL.

The chain joins TRBV4-3 to TRBJ1-2; 7 bases map to TRBD1. Trimming cost V 0 bases and J 3 bases; bases outside gene matches: 7. Germline CDR1 and CDR2: LGHNA and YSLEER. The CDR3 has 16 residues. CDR3 in DNA: TGCGCCAGCAGCCAAGATGGGAGGGGGCGCGACTATGGCTACACCTTC. Encoded protein: CASSQDGRGRDYGYTF.

The gene calls are TRBV10-2 and TRBJ2-7; 7 nucleotides match TRBD2. Germline CDR1 and CDR2: WSHSY and SAAADI. V lost 2 bases, J lost 7 bases, and 14 bases stayed unmatched. The CDR3 is 16 amino acids. The CDR3 here is CASSEGPSTSRGEQYF. The CDR3 nucleotides are TGCGCCAGCAGTGAGGGTCCTTCGACTAGCCGAGGGGAGCAGTACTTC.

The chain combines TRBV6-5 with TRBJ2-7; a weak D match, TRBD1 (5 bases). V lost 0 bases and J 1 base, leaving 10 bases between the germline ends. This CDR3 contains 15 residues. CDR1 and CDR2 from the germline V gene are MNHEY and SVGAGI. CDR3: CASSYSKGHSYEQYF. The CDR3, as DNA: TGTGCCAGCAGTTACTCGAAGGGGCATTCCTACGAGCAGTACTTC.